A single TCR beta chain is shown here with its context. This specimen belongs to a study of cytomegalovirus exposure and HLA in healthy donors. Study details: The Caucasian-associated ancestry cluster contained 81% of the roughly 390 genotyped donors.

The PCR had 60 Vbeta and 13 Jbeta primers. Assay used: immunoSEQ multiplex PCR; TCRdb lists only in-frame clones, some missing. The sample consists of 100,000 to 120,000 clones, 75% to 85% of them appearing once. Trimming took 8 bases from V and 4 from J; bases not matched to a gene: 18. This CDR3 is built from 17 residues. Germline loops: CDR1 SGHAT, CDR2 FQNNGV. This sequence was found in a man aged 18 to 30 in good health and CMV-seronegative. The chain has TRBV11-2 and TRBJ2-7; 9 nucleotides match TRBD2. The source material was PBMCs. The CDR3 bases are TGTGCCAGCTACCCAGGGGCCGGCGGGAGGGCCGGGTACGAGCAGTACTTC. It yields the protein CASYPGAGGRAGYEQYF.